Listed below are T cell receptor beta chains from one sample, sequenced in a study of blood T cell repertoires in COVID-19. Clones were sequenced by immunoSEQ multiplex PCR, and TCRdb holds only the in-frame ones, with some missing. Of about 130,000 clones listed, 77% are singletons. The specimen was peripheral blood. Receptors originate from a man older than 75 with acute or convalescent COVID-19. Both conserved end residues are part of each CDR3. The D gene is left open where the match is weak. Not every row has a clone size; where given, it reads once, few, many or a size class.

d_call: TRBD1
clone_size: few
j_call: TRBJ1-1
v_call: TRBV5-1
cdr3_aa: CASSLGRTGASMNTEAFF
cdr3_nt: TGCGCCAGCAGCTTGGGACGGACAGGCGCTAGCATGAACACTGAAGCTTTCTTT

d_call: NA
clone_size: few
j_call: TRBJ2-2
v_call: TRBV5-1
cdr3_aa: CASSLEGVTGELFF
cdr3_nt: TGCGCCAGCAGCTTAGAAGGAGTGACCGGGGAGCTGTTTTTT

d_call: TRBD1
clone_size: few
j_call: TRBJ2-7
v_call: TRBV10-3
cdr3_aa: CAITRDRVSYEQYF
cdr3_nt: TGTGCCATCACCAGGGACAGGGTATCCTACGAGCAGTACTTC

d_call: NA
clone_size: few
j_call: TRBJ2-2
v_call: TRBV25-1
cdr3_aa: CASEPGLKTLYTGELFF
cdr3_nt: TGTGCCAGTGAACCGGGACTGAAGACCTTATACACCGGGGAGCTGTTTTTT

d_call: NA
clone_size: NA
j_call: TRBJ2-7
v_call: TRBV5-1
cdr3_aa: CASSLAYGTYEQYF
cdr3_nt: TGCGCCAGCAGCTTGGCTTACGGGACCTACGAGCAGTACTTC

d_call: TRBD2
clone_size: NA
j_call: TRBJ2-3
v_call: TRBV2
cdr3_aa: CASRTSGGTDTQYF
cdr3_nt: TGTGCCAGCAGGACTAGCGGGGGCACAGATACGCAGTATTTT

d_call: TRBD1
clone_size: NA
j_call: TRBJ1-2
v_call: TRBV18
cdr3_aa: CASSPSLDRTRGYTF
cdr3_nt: TGTGCCAGCTCACCCTCACTGGACAGGACCCGTGGCTACACCTTC

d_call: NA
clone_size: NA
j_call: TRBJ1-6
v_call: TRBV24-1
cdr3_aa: CATSEVDSPAPRTLHF
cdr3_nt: TGTGCCACCAGTGAGGTTGACAGCCCTGCCCCCCGCACCCTCCACTTT

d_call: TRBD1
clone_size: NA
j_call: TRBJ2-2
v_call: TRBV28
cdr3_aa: CASSPYFVDRGRGELFF
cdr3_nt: TGTGCCAGCAGTCCGTATTTCGTGGACAGGGGTCGCGGGGAGCTGTTTTTT

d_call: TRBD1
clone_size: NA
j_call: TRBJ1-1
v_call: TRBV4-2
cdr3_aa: CASAGQGRTEAFF
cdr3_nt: TGTGCCAGCGCGGGACAGGGTCGGACTGAAGCTTTCTTT

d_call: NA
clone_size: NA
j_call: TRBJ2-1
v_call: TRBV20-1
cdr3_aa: CSASPQLGLALGGEQFF
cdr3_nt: TGCAGTGCTAGTCCACAATTGGGACTCGCCCTGGGCGGTGAGCAGTTCTTC

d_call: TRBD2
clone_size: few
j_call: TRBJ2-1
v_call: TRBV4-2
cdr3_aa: CASSQGVAGYAYNEQFF
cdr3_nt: TGTGCCAGCAGCCAGGGGGTAGCGGGGTACGCCTACAATGAGCAGTTCTTC

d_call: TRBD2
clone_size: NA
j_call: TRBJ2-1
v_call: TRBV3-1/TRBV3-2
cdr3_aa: CASMVAGGLNEQFF
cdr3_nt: TGTGCCAGCATGGTAGCGGGGGGGCTTAATGAGCAGTTCTTC

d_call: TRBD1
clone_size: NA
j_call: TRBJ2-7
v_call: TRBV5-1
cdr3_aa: CASSLGGTGSYEQYF
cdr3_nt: TGCGCCAGCAGCTTGGGAGGGACAGGGTCGTACGAGCAGTACTTC

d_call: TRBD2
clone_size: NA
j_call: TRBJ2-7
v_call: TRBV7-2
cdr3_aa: CASSLVAGASYEQYF
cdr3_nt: TGTGCCAGCAGCTTAGTAGCGGGTGCCTCCTACGAGCAGTACTTC

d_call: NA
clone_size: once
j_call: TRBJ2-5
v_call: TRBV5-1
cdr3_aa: CASSPWGRQETQYF
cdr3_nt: TGCGCCAGCAGCCCTTGGGGGAGGCAAGAGACCCAGTACTTC

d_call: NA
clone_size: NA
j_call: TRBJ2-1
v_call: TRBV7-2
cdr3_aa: CASSPMYSSYNEQFF
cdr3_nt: TGTGCCAGCAGCCCTATGTATTCCTCCTACAATGAGCAGTTCTTC

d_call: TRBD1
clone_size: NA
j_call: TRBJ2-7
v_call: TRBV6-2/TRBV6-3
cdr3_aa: CASSSDRAYEQYF
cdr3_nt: TGTGCCAGCAGCTCTGACAGGGCCTACGAGCAGTACTTC

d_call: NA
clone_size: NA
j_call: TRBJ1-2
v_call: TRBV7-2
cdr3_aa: CASSLNGLNYGYTF
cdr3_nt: TGTGCCAGCAGCTTAAATGGACTTAACTATGGCTACACCTTC

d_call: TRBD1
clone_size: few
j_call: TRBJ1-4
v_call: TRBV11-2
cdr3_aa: CASSPLTGGGEKLFF
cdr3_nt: TGTGCCAGCAGCCCATTGACAGGGGGCGGAGAAAAACTGTTTTTT

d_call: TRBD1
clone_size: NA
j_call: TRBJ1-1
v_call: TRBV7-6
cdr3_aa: CASSLGDRGSNTEAFF
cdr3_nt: TGTGCCAGCAGCTTGGGGGACAGGGGGTCTAACACTGAAGCTTTCTTT

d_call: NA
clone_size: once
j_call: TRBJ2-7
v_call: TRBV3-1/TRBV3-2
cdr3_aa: CASSRAPGTGPYEQYF
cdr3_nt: TGTGCCAGCAGTCGTGCCCCCGGGACTGGGCCCTACGAGCAGTACTTC

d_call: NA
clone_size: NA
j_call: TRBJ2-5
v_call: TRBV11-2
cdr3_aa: CASSRTQETQYF
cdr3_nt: TGTGCCAGCAGCCGGACTCAAGAGACCCAGTACTTC

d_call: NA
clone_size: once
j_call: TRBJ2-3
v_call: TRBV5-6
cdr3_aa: CASSLVIGDRGRLTDTQYF
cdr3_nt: TGTGCCAGCAGCTTGGTTATTGGGGATCGGGGTAGGCTCACAGATACGCAGTATTTT

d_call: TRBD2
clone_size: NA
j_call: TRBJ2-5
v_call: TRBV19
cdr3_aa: CATREGFSGVHQETQYF
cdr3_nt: TGTGCCACCCGGGAGGGTTTCAGTGGAGTACACCAAGAGACCCAGTACTTC

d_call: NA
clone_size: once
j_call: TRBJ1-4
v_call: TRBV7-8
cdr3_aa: CASSLTGHPSSNEKLFF
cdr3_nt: TGTGCCAGCAGCTTGACGGGACACCCATCGTCTAATGAAAAACTGTTTTTT

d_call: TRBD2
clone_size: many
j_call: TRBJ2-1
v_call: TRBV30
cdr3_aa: CAWNLAGLTYNEQFF
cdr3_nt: TGTGCCTGGAACTTAGCGGGGCTCACCTACAATGAGCAGTTCTTC

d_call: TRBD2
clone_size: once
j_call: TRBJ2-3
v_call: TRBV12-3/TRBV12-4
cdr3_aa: CASSRDYTDTQYF
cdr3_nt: TGTGCCAGCAGTAGGGACTACACAGATACGCAGTATTTT

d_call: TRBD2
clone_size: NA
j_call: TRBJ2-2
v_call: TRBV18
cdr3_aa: CASSPPTSGNTGELFF
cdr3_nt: TGTGCCAGCTCACCACCGACTAGCGGCAACACCGGGGAGCTGTTTTTT

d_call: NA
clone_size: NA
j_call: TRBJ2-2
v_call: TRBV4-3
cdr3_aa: CASSQDFHPGGELFF
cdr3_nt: TGCGCCAGCAGCCAAGATTTTCACCCGGGTGGGGAGCTGTTTTTT

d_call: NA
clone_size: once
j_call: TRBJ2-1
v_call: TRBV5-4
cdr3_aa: CASSLRGGRQYGQFF
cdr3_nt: TGTGCCAGCAGCTTACGCGGGGGCCGCCAATATGGGCAGTTCTTC

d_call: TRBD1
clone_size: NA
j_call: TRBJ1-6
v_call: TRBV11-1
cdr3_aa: CASSLRGQINSPLHF
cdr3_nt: TGTGCCAGCAGCTTACGGGGACAGATTAATTCACCCCTCCACTTT

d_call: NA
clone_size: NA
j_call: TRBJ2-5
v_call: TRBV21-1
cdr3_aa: CASSGQRTGKETQYF
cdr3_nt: TGTGCCAGCAGCGGGCAAAGGACAGGGAAGGAGACCCAGTACTTC

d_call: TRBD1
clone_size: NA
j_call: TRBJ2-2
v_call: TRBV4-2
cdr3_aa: CASSQSGQANTGELFF
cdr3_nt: TGTGCCAGCAGCCAATCGGGACAGGCGAACACCGGGGAGCTGTTTTTT

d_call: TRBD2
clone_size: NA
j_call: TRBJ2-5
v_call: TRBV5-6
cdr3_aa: CASSLELAGGLYQETQYF
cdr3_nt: TGTGCCAGCAGCTTGGAACTAGCGGGGGGGTTGTACCAAGAGACCCAGTACTTC

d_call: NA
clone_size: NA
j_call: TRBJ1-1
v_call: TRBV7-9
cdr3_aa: CASSSQTGYLGAFF
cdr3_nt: TGTGCCAGCAGCTCTCAAACAGGGTACCTAGGAGCTTTCTTT

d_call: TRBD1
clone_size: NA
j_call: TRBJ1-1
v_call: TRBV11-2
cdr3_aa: CASSLGQIMNTEAFF
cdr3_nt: TGTGCCAGCAGCTTGGGACAGATCATGAACACTGAAGCTTTCTTT

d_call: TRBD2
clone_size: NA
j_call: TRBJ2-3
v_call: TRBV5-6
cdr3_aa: CASSDRGLAGVGSTDTQYF
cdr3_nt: TGTGCCAGCAGCGACCGGGGACTAGCGGGGGTAGGGAGCACAGATACGCAGTATTTT

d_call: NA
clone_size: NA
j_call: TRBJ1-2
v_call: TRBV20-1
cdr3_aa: CSAFSGYGYTF
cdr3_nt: TGCAGTGCGTTCAGTGGCTATGGCTACACCTTC

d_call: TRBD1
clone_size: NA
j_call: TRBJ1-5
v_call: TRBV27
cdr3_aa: CASSLYGDSYSNQPQHF
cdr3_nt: TGTGCCAGCAGTTTATACGGGGACAGTTATAGCAATCAGCCCCAGCATTTT

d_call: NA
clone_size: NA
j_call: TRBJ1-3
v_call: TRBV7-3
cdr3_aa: CASSPTGRSGSGNTIYF
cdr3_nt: TGTGCCAGCAGCCCGACCGGCCGGTCGGGCTCTGGAAACACCATATATTTT

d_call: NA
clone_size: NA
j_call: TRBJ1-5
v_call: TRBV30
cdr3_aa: CAWSDGIENQPQHF
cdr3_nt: TGTGCCTGGAGTGACGGGATAGAGAATCAGCCCCAGCATTTT

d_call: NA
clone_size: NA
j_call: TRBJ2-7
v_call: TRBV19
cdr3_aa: CASTNRVGEQYF
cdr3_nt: TGTGCCAGTACCAATCGGGTGGGCGAGCAGTACTTC

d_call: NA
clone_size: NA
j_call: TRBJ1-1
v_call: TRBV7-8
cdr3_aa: CASTRLRNTEAFF
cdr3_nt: TGTGCCAGCACCCGACTGAGGAACACTGAAGCTTTCTTT

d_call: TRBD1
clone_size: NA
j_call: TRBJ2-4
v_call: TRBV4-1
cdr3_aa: CASSVSGTATVENIQYF
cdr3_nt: TGCGCCAGCAGCGTATCCGGGACAGCAACGGTGGAAAACATTCAGTACTTC

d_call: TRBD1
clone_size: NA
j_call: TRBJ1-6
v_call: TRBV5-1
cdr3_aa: CASSPGTDYNSPLHF
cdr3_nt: TGCGCCAGCAGCCCTGGGACAGATTATAATTCACCCCTCCACTTT

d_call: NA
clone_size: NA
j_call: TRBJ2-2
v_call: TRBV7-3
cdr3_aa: CASSADRGGELFF
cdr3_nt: TGTGCCAGCAGCGCGGACAGAGGCGGGGAGCTGTTTTTT

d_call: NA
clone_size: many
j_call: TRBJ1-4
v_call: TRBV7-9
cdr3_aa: CASSWMGANEKLFF
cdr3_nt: TGTGCCAGCAGCTGGATGGGGGCAAATGAAAAACTGTTTTTT

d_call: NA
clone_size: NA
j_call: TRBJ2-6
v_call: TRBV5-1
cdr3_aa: CASSPGVSGANVLTF
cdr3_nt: TGCGCCAGCAGCCCCGGGGTCTCTGGGGCCAACGTCCTGACTTTC

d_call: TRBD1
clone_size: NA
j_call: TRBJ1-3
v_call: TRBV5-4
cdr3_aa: CASSLEDRLNTIYF
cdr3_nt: TGTGCCAGCAGCTTGGAGGACAGGTTAAACACCATATATTTT

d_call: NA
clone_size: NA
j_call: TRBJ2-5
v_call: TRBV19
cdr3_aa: CASSSTRRETQYF
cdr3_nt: TGTGCCAGTAGTAGTACGAGGCGGGAGACCCAGTACTTC

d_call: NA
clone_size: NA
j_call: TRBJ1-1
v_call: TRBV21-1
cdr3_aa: CASSKDLGQGYTEAFF
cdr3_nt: TGTGCCAGCAGCAAAGACCTTGGACAGGGGTACACTGAAGCTTTCTTT

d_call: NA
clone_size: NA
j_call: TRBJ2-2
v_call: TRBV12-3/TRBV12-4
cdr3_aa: CASSLRGGGELFF
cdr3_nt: TGTGCCAGCAGTTTAAGGGGCGGCGGGGAGCTGTTTTTT

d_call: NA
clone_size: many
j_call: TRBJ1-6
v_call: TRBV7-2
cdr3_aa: CASSLEEGWRSPLHF
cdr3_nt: TGTGCCAGCAGCTTAGAGGAGGGTTGGAGATCACCCCTCCACTTT